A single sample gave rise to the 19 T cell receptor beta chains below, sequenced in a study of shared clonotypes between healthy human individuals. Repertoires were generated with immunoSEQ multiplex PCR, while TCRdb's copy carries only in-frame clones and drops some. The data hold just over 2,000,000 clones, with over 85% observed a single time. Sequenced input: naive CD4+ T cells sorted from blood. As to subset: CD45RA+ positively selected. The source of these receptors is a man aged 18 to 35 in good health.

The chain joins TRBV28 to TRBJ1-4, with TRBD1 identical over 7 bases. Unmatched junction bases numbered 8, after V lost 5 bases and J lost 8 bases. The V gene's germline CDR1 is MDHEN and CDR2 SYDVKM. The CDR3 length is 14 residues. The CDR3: CASSVQGSREKLFF. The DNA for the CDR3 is TGTGCCAGCAGTGTACAGGGGAGTCGGGAAAAACTGTTTTTT.

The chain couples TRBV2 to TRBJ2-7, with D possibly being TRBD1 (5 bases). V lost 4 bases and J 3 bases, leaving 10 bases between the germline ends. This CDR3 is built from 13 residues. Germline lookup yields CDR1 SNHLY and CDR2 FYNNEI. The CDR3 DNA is TGTGCCAGCAGTGGACAGCTAGACTACGAGCAGTACTTC. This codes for CASSGQLDYEQYF.

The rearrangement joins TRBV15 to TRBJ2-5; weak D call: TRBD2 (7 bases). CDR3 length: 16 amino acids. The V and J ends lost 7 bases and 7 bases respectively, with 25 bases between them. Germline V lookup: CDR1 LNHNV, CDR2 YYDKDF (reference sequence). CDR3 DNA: TGTGCCACCACGGGAGGCACAGGGCGGATTGAGGGGACCCAGTACTTC. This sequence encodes CATTGGTGRIEGTQYF.

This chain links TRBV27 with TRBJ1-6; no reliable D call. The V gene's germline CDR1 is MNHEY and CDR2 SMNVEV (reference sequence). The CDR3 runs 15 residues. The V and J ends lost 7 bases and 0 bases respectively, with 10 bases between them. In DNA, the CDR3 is TGTGCCAGCACCCAGTTCAGCTCCTATAATTCACCCCTCCACTTT. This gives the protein CASTQFSSYNSPLHF.

The DNA of the CDR3 is TGTGCCAGCAGGGGGACTAGCGGGTATCTAAAGTTCCAAGAGACCCAGTACTTC. Its protein product is CASRGTSGYLKFQETQYF. The chain links TRBV2 to TRBJ2-5, with 12 bases matching TRBD2. J gave up 1 base and V 6 bases, and 12 bases lay outside the gene matches. This CDR3 comprises 18 residues. Germline V gene sequence: CDR1 SNHLY, CDR2 FYNNEI.

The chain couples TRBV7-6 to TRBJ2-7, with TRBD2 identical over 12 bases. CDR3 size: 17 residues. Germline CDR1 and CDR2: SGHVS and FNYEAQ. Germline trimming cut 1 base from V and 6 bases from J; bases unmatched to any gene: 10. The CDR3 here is CASSLVLAGGLVGEQYF. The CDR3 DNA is TGTGCCAGCAGCTTAGTCCTAGCGGGGGGGCTCGTAGGCGAGCAGTACTTC.

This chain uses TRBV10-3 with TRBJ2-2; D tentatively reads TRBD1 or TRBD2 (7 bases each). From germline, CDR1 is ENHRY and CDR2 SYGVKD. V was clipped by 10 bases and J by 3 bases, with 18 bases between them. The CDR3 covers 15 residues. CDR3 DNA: TGTGCCAACTCGCTCCAGGGGGGGGACACCGGGGAGCTGTTTTTT. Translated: CANSLQGGDTGELFF.

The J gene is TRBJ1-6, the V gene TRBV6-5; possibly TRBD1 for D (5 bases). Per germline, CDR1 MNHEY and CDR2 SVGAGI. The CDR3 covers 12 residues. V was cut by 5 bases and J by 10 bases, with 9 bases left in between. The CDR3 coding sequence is TGTGCCAGCAGTCCTAGACAGTCACCCCTCCACTTT. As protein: CASSPRQSPLHF.

The CDR3 DNA follows: TGTGCCAGCAGCTCTGTCAGACTAGCGGGGACAGATACGCAGTATTTT. Its protein is CASSSVRLAGTDTQYF. The chain is built from TRBV7-2 and TRBJ2-3; 11 bases are shared with TRBD2. In germline, CDR1 is SGHTA, CDR2 FQGNSA. The CDR3 spans 16 residues. Trimming removed 4 bases from V and 3 bases from J; junction bases left unmatched: 6. The variable domain in full, completed from reference TRBV7-2 and TRBJ2-3, reads GAGVSQSPSNKVTEKGKDVELRCDPISGHTALYWYRQSLGQGLEFLIYFQGNSAPDKSGLPSDRFSAERTGGSVSTLTIQRTQQEDSAVYLCASSSVRLAGTDTQYFGPGTRLTVL.

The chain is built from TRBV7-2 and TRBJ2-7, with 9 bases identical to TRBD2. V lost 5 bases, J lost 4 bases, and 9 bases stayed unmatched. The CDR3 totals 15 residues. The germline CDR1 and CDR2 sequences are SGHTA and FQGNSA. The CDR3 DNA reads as TGTGCCAGCAGCGTTGGTGGACTAGCGCTGTACGAGCAGTACTTC. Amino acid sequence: CASSVGGLALYEQYF.

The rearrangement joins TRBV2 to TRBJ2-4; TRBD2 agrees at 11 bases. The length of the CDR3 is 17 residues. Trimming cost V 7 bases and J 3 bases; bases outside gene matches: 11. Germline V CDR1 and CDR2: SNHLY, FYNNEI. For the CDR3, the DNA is TGTGCCAGCACCTTCGGGGGGACTAGCGGATACAAAAACATTCAGTACTTC. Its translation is CASTFGGTSGYKNIQYF.

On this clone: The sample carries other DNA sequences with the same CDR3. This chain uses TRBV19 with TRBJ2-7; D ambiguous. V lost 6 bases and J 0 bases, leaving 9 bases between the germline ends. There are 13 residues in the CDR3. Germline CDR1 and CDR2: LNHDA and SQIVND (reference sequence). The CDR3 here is CASRGPSSYEQYF. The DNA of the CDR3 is TGTGCCAGTAGAGGACCCAGCTCCTACGAGCAGTACTTC.

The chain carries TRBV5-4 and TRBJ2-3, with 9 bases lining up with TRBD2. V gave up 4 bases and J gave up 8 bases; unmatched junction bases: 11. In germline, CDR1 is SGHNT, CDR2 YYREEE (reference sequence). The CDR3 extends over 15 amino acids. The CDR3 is CASSRGREGQVTQYF. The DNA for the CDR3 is TGTGCCAGCAGCCGCGGGCGGGAGGGCCAAGTTACGCAGTATTTT.

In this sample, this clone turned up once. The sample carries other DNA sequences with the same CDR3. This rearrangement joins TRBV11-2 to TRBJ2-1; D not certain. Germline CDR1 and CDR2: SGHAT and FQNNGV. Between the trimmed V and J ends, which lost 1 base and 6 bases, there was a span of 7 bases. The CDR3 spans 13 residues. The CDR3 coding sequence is TGTGCCAGCAGCTTAGGGCTAGGCAATGAGCAGTTCTTC. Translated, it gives CASSLGLGNEQFF.

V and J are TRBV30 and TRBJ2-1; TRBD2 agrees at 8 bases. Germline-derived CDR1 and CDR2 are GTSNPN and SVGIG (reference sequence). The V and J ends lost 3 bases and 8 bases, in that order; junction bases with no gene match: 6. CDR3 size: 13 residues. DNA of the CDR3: TGTGCCTGGAGCTTCGGTAGCGGGGATGAGCAGTTCTTC. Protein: CAWSFGSGDEQFF.

The CDR3 region has the DNA TGCGCCAGCAGCCACCGACTAGCGGGAGACTACAATGAGCAGTTCTTC. As protein: CASSHRLAGDYNEQFF. V usage is TRBV4-1 and J usage is TRBJ2-1; 12 bases align to TRBD2. The ends lost 3 bases at V and 3 bases at J; junction bases unmatched: 3. CDR1 and CDR2 (germline): MGHRA, YSYEKL. The CDR3 spans 16 residues.

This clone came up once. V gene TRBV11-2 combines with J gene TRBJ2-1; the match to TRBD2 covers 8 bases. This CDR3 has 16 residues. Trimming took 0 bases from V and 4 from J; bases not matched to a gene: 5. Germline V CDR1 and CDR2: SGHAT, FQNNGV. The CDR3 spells CASSLDSTSGYNEQFF. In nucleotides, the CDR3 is TGTGCCAGCAGCTTAGATAGCACTAGCGGATACAATGAGCAGTTCTTC.

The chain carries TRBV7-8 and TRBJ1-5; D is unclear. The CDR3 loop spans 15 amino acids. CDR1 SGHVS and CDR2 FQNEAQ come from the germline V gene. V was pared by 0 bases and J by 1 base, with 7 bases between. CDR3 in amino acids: CASSLATQSNQPQHF. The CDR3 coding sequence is TGTGCCAGCAGCTTAGCTACACAGAGCAATCAGCCCCAGCATTTT.

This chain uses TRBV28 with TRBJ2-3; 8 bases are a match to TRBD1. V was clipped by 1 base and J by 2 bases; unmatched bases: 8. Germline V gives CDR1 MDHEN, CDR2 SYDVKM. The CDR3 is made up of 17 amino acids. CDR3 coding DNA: TGTGCCAGCAGTTTATCTTCCGGGACAGGACTCACAGATACGCAGTATTTT. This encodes CASSLSSGTGLTDTQYF.